This is a list of T cell receptor beta chains from one sample in a study of OX40 agonist ivuxolimab in advanced cancers. Profiled with immunoSEQ multiplex PCR; TCRdb holds only in-frame clones, not every one. Of about 69,000 clones detected, 80% to 90% appear once; the ten largest clones hold around 6.5%. Material: CD4+ or CD8+ T cells sorted from blood, obtained in a trial of the OX40 agonist ivuxolimab. Receptors were obtained from an adult with an advanced solid tumor such as melanoma, head and neck, liver or kidney cancer. The CDR3 runs from the conserved cysteine through the conserved F or W. A D gene is named only where the DNA matches it firmly.

d_gene	j_gene	v_gene	CDR3aa	CDR3nt
.	TRBJ2-1	TRBV11-2	CASSPTRSQLWDEQFF	TGTGCCAGCAGCCCCACCCGTAGTCAGTTATGGGATGAGCAGTTCTTC
TRBD1	TRBJ2-5	TRBV7-3	CASSLTGAGETQYF	TGTGCCAGCAGCCTCACAGGGGCTGGGGAGACCCAGTACTTC
.	TRBJ2-5	TRBV5-1	CASSLDGGQETQYF	TGCGCCAGCAGCTTGGACGGCGGCCAAGAGACCCAGTACTTC
.	TRBJ1-5	TRBV6-5	CASSYSSLGDQPQHF	TGTGCCAGCAGTTACTCGAGCTTGGGAGATCAGCCCCAGCATTTT
.	TRBJ1-1	TRBV19	CASSAGAAFF	TGTGCCAGTAGTGCAGGGGCTGCTTTCTTT
.	TRBJ2-3	TRBV5-1	CASSDPIGGTDTQYF	TGCGCCAGCAGCGACCCCATCGGGGGCACAGATACGCAGTATTTT
TRBD2	TRBJ2-1	TRBV4-3	CASSRKRLAVDNEQFF	TGCGCCAGCAGCCGGAAAAGACTAGCGGTGGACAATGAGCAGTTCTTC
.	TRBJ2-3	TRBV7-3	CASSSYLGTDTQYF	TGTGCCAGCAGCTCGTATTTAGGCACAGATACGCAGTATTTT
.	TRBJ1-1	TRBV9	CASSVATDENTEAFF	TGTGCCAGCAGCGTAGCAACCGACGAGAACACTGAAGCTTTCTTT
.	TRBJ1-6	TRBV27	CASSLLNSPLHF	TGTGCCAGCAGTTTATTAAATTCACCCCTCCACTTT
.	TRBJ1-3	TRBV4-2	CASSYGGSGNTIYF	TGTGCCAGCAGCTACGGGGGCTCTGGAAACACCATATATTTT